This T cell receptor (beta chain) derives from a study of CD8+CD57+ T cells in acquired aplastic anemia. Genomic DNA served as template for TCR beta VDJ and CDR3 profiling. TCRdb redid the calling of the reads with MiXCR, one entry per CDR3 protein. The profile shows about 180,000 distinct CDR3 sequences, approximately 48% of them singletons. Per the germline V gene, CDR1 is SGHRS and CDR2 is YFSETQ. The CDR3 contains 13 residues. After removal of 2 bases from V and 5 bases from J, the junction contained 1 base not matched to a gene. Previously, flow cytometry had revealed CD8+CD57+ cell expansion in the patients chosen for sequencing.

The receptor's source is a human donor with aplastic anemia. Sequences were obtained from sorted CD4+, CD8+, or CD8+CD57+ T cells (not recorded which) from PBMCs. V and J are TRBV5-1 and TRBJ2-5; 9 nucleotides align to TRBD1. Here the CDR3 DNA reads TGCGCCAGCAGCTTACAGGGGGCGGAGACCCAGTACTTC. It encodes CASSLQGAETQYF.